This T cell receptor beta chain is drawn from a study of control samples from healthy donors and cancer patients. Method: immunoSEQ multiplex PCR; TCRdb's copy keeps in-frame clones and lacks some. The table lists over 150,000 clones, around 94% of them singletons. Germline V gene lookup returns CDR1 LNHDA and CDR2 SQIVND (reference sequence). Trimming removed 3 bases at V and 0 bases at J, with 12 bases between. The CDR3 length is 17 residues. Source material: blood. The rearrangement links TRBV19 to TRBJ2-6; D is unresolved. This receptor was identified in a woman aged 18 to 35 in good health. The CDR3 reads CASSIRLLLSGANVLTF. As DNA, the CDR3 is TGTGCCAGTAGTATCCGGCTACTACTCTCTGGGGCCAACGTCCTGACTTTC. The whole variable domain, filled in from reference TRBV19 and TRBJ2-6, reads DGGITQSPKYLFRKEGQNVTLSCEQNLNHDAMYWYRQDPGQGLRLIYYSQIVNDFQKGDIAEGYSVSREKKESFPLTVTSAQKNPTAFYLCASSIRLLLSGANVLTFGAGSRLTVL.